The present TCR beta chain was sequenced within a study of shared clonotypes between healthy human individuals. TCRdb's copy holds only in-frame clones and misses some; the assay was immunoSEQ multiplex PCR. The repertoire consists of over a million clones, with under 99% occurring once and the leading ten covering around 0.47%. The source of this sequence is a man aged 30-40 years in good health. Input material: naive CD4+ T cells sorted from blood. Subset here: CD45RA+ positively selected.

The chain's CDR3 is CASSWELYNEQFF. The CDR3 coding sequence is TGTGCCAGCAGTTGGGAGCTCTACAATGAGCAGTTCTTC. The rearrangement uses TRBV28 and TRBJ2-1; D possibly corresponds to TRBD2 (5 bases). CDR1 is MDHEN, CDR2 SYDVKM, per germline. The CDR3 length is 13 residues. The V and J ends lost 4 bases and 3 bases respectively, with 7 bases between them.